Listed here are 9 T cell receptor beta chains from one sample, sequenced in a study of blood T cell repertoires in COVID-19. TCRdb keeps only in-frame clones here, not all; method: immunoSEQ multiplex PCR. The sample includes about 58,000 clones, 90% of them seen just once. The sequencing input was peripheral blood. These receptors were collected from a man between 60 and 75 years old with active COVID-19.

The rearrangement links TRBV18 to TRBJ1-6, with 7 bases aligning to TRBD1. V was clipped by 2 bases and J by 6 bases; unmatched bases: 16. This CDR3 has 19 amino acids. The germline gives CDR1 KGHSH, CDR2 LQKENI. The CDR3 loop reads CASSPKGDSPKFSNSPLHF. CDR3 coding DNA: TGTGCCAGCTCACCAAAAGGGGACAGCCCGAAATTTTCTAATTCACCCCTCCACTTT.

V gene TRBV5-4 combines with J gene TRBJ1-2; the match to TRBD1 covers 12 bases. Germline-derived CDR1 and CDR2 are SGHNT and YYREEE (reference sequence). The length of the CDR3 is 16 residues. The V segment lost 4 bases and the J segment 5 bases; nucleotides outside the gene matches: 9. The CDR3 bases are TGTGCCAGCAGCCTGGCGGGACAGGGGGCCATGTATGGCTACACCTTC. Protein sequence: CASSLAGQGAMYGYTF.

This chain joins TRBV4-3 and TRBJ2-7, with 9 bases identical to TRBD2. The germline V gene encodes CDR1 LGHNA and CDR2 YSLEER. V lost 0 bases and J lost 7; bases outside the gene matches: 7. This CDR3 has 15 amino acids. CDR3 DNA: TGCGCCAGCAGCCAAGACCAAGGCGGGAGGGGTGAGCAGTACTTC. Amino acid sequence: CASSQDQGGRGEQYF.

The chain couples TRBV29-1 to TRBJ1-2; possibly TRBD1 for D (5 bases). The CDR3 contains 15 residues. V was shortened by 4 bases and J by 4 bases, with 19 bases between the two germline ends. Germline V gene sequence: CDR1 SQVTM, CDR2 ANQGSEA. CDR3 sequence: CSVGKGRVGSYGYTF. The CDR3, as DNA: TGCAGCGTTGGAAAGGGGAGGGTGGGCTCCTATGGCTACACCTTC.

V and J are TRBV9 and TRBJ2-1, with 7 bases aligning to TRBD2. The junction had 10 bases not matched to a gene; V was cut back by 6 bases and J by 10 bases. Germline V gene lookup returns CDR1 SGDLS and CDR2 YYNGEE. This CDR3 is built from 13 residues. CDR3 amino acids: CASNLEGGDEQFF. The CDR3 DNA follows: TGTGCCAGCAACCTTGAGGGAGGGGACGAGCAGTTCTTC.

J is TRBJ2-1 and V is TRBV7-9; TRBD2 agrees at 8 bases. This CDR3 has 17 amino acids. CDR1 is SEHNR, CDR2 FQNEAQ, per germline (reference sequence). V lost 3 bases to trimming and J lost 6 bases; unmatched junction nucleotides: 13. The CDR3 protein is CASSFLSGLGFGNEQFF. The DNA for the CDR3 is TGTGCCAGCAGCTTCCTCTCGGGACTAGGTTTCGGCAATGAGCAGTTCTTC.

This chain uses TRBV20-1 with TRBJ2-7, with 9 nucleotides matching TRBD1. This CDR3 is 13 amino acids long. The V gene end was trimmed by 3 bases and the J gene end by 5 bases; junction bases not matched to a gene: 5. The germline gives CDR1 DFQATT, CDR2 SNEGSKA (reference sequence). CDR3 sequence (DNA): TGCAGTGCTAGTGTACAGGGGGCCAACGAGCAGTACTTC. The encoded protein is CSASVQGANEQYF.

This clone was seen a handful of times. This chain links TRBV3-1 (or the pseudogene TRBV3-2) with TRBJ1-2; 7 positions agree with TRBD1. With 0 bases clipped from V and 2 bases from J, the junction kept 6 bases outside the gene matches. This CDR3 contains 16 residues. Germline V gene lookup returns CDR1 LGHDT and CDR2 YNNKEL (reference sequence). CDR3 sequence (DNA): TGTGCCAGCAGCCAAGAAGGCGGGACAGTCAACTATGGCTACACCTTC. It is translated as CASSQEGGTVNYGYTF.

This clone was picked up one time. This sequence joins TRBV7-9 and TRBJ2-1; 9 bases align to TRBD2. The CDR3 runs to 15 residues. Germline CDR1 is SEHNR and CDR2 is FQNEAQ (reference sequence). V dropped 3 bases and J dropped 6; count of bases not matched to a gene: 6. Here the CDR3 reads CASSFGIAGANEQFF. CDR3 bases: TGTGCCAGCAGCTTTGGGATAGCGGGGGCCAATGAGCAGTTCTTC.